Presented here are 24 T cell receptor beta chains from one specimen sequenced in a study of cytomegalovirus exposure and HLA in healthy donors. Amplification used 60 Vbeta primers and 13 Jbeta primers. The method was immunoSEQ multiplex PCR; TCRdb's version includes in-frame clones alone and lacks a portion of them. In the table there are about 270,000 clones, roughly 89% of which are singletons. Sequenced sample: PBMCs. The receptors were gathered from a man in his forties or fifties in good health and CMV-seropositive.

The chain couples TRBV11-2 to TRBJ2-1; 8 bases fit TRBD2. V was pared by 3 bases and J by 5 bases, with 6 bases of the junction left unmatched. Germline CDR1 and CDR2: SGHAT and FQNNGV. The CDR3 has 15 amino acids. The CDR3 coding sequence is TGTGCCAGCAGCTTGTCTAGCGGGCCGGACAATGAGCAGTTCTTC. As protein: CASSLSSGPDNEQFF.

This rearrangement joins TRBV25-1 to TRBJ1-2, with a tentative D call TRBD1 (5 bases). Germline CDR1 reads MGHDK; CDR2 reads SYGVNS. V dropped 8 bases and J dropped 3 bases, with 16 bases sitting between them. This CDR3 region has 14 residues. For the CDR3, the DNA is TGTGCCAGCGTGGGGCGGGACCTCGACTATGGCTACACCTTC. This codes for CASVGRDLDYGYTF.

V is TRBV2 and J is TRBJ2-5; 12 bases match TRBD2. Judging by the DNA end, TRBJ2-7 fits better; the J call may be wrong. CDR3 length equals 14 residues. Germline values: CDR1 SNHLY, CDR2 FYNNEI. The CDR3 nucleotides read TGTGCCAGCAGGACTAGCGGGAGAACCTACGAGCAGTACTTC. Translating it yields CASRTSGRTYEQYF.

The chain carries TRBV9 and TRBJ2-7; 8 bases agree with TRBD2. The CDR3 runs 16 residues. Germline values: CDR1 SGDLS, CDR2 YYNGEE. V shed 4 bases, J shed 3 bases, and the junction held 12 bases outside the gene matches. CDR3 DNA: TGTGCCAGCAGCCCCCGGGGGAGCGGGAGTATCTACGAGCAGTACTTC. Translation gives CASSPRGSGSIYEQYF.

V usage is TRBV27 and J usage is TRBJ1-4, with 7 positions matching TRBD1. The CDR3 runs to 12 residues. The trim removed 11 bases at V and 3 bases at J, leaving 3 bases unmatched. Germline V gene data show CDR1 as MNHEY and CDR2 as SMNVEV (reference sequence). CDR3 sequence reads: CASGTANEKLFF. The CDR3 DNA sequence: TGTGCCTCGGGGACAGCTAATGAAAAACTGTTTTTT.

This chain uses TRBV27 with TRBJ1-1; weak D call: TRBD1 (5 bases). Germline V gives CDR1 MNHEY, CDR2 SMNVEV (reference sequence). V lost 3 bases, J lost 1 base, and 12 bases lay in between. The CDR3 totals 15 residues. The CDR3 spells CASSFQGIGNTEAFF. CDR3 nucleotide sequence: TGTGCCAGCAGTTTTCAGGGTATAGGGAACACTGAAGCTTTCTTT.

The chain links TRBV11-2 to TRBJ2-5; unclear D gene. Matching the DNA end better, TRBJ2-7 makes the J call doubtful. The germline CDR1 and CDR2 sequences are SGHAT and FQNNGV. CDR3 length: 15 residues. The CDR3 reads CASRPLPTARYEQYF. The CDR3 coding sequence is TGTGCCAGCCGCCCCCTTCCTACCGCTCGCTACGAGCAGTACTTC.

The V gene is TRBV19, the J gene TRBJ2-7; D may be TRBD1 (6 bases). The V end lost 11 bases, the J end lost 2 bases, and 10 bases lay between the germline ends. Germline CDR1 reads LNHDA; CDR2 reads SQIVND (reference sequence). This CDR3 region has 11 residues. CDR3 loop: CASGTTYEQYF. The CDR3 nucleotides read TGTGCCTCCGGGACAACCTACGAGCAGTACTTC.

J is TRBJ1-2 and V is TRBV28, with D unresolved. This CDR3 region has 14 residues. V was shortened by 6 bases and J by 4 bases, with 15 bases between the two germline ends. Germline V gene lookup returns CDR1 MDHEN and CDR2 SYDVKM. DNA of the CDR3: TGTGCCAGCAGCCTTACCCGGGTGAGCTATGGCTACACCTTC. This encodes CASSLTRVSYGYTF.

V gene TRBV18 combines with J gene TRBJ2-3; TRBD1 is a possible D gene (6 bases). The germline V gene has CDR1 KGHSH and CDR2 LQKENI. V lost 3 bases, J lost 6 bases, and 10 bases lay in between. The CDR3 covers 13 residues. The CDR3 DNA is TGTGCCAGCTCACCGGGGGCCTCGGATACGCAGTATTTT. Translated: CASSPGASDTQYF.

The rearrangement uses TRBV28 and TRBJ2-1; weak D call: TRBD1 (6 bases). Germline assignment: CDR1 MDHEN and CDR2 SYDVKM. V dropped 7 bases and J dropped 5 bases, with 15 bases sitting between them. The CDR3 is 14 amino acids. DNA of the CDR3: TGTGCCAGCACCCCCGGACAGATAGACAATGAGCAGTTCTTC. It encodes CASTPGQIDNEQFF.

The chain combines TRBV7-3 with TRBJ2-1, with a tentative D call TRBD2 (5 bases). V was cut by 0 bases and J by 6 bases, with 9 bases left in between. Germline V gene sequence: CDR1 SGHTA, CDR2 FQGTGA. The CDR3 totals 14 residues. The CDR3 region is CASSLTPGSNEQFF. The CDR3 DNA reads TGTGCCAGCAGCTTAACACCGGGAAGCAATGAGCAGTTCTTC.

This chain connects TRBV19 to TRBJ2-3, with a possible D match to TRBD2 (6 bases). V was trimmed by 1 base and J by 1 base, leaving 12 bases between them. The CDR3 extends over 16 amino acids. Germline V gene sequence: CDR1 LNHDA, CDR2 SQIVND (reference sequence). In DNA, the CDR3 is TGTGCCAGTAGTATAGCTGCTAGCGCCCGCACAGATACGCAGTATTTT. This encodes CASSIAASARTDTQYF.

The chain has TRBV28 and TRBJ2-2; no clear D gene. This CDR3 is built from 15 residues. With 3 bases removed from V and 1 base from J, the gap between germline ends came to 9 bases. Germline V lookup: CDR1 MDHEN, CDR2 SYDVKM. The DNA of the CDR3 is TGTGCCAGCAGTTTTGTACGGGTGAACACCGGGGAGCTGTTTTTT. Protein sequence: CASSFVRVNTGELFF.

The chain links TRBV9 to TRBJ1-4; TRBD1 agrees at 10 bases. The trim removed 3 bases at V and 8 bases at J, leaving 7 bases unmatched. This CDR3 spans 15 amino acids. CDR1 is SGDLS and CDR2 is YYNGEE in the germline V gene. The CDR3 reads CASSEGTGDNEKLFF. DNA for the CDR3: TGTGCCAGCAGCGAGGGGACAGGGGATAACGAAAAACTGTTTTTT.

J is TRBJ2-5 and V is TRBV29-1; D is unclear. This CDR3 is 14 amino acids long. Germline V gives CDR1 SQVTM, CDR2 ANQGSEA. V was trimmed by 0 bases and J by 5 bases, leaving 13 bases between them. The CDR3, as DNA: TGCAGCGTTGAAGATCCGGGTTCGACGGAGACCCAGTACTTC. Amino acid sequence: CSVEDPGSTETQYF.

The rearrangement links TRBV7-2 to TRBJ2-3, with 10 bases aligning to TRBD2. The CDR3 is 14 amino acids. V shed 6 bases and J 5 bases; nucleotides not matched to a gene: 5. Germline assignment: CDR1 SGHTA and CDR2 FQGNSA. Written as DNA, the CDR3 is TGTGCCAGCAGATGGAGCGGGAGGGGAGATACGCAGTATTTT. This encodes CASRWSGRGDTQYF.

V is TRBV7-2 and J is TRBJ2-5; 9 bases fit TRBD1. Near its end, the DNA agrees better with TRBJ2-7, so the J call may be wrong. Germline assignment: CDR1 SGHTA and CDR2 FQGNSA. The CDR3 is 14 residues long. DNA of the CDR3: TGTGCCAGCAGCTTAGGGGACAGGGAGGACGAGCAGTACTTC. Translating gives CASSLGDREDEQYF.

The CDR3 DNA reads TGTGCCAGCAGCTTGGCCGGGACAGGGAAGCCACCTAATCAGCCCCAGCATTTT. Its protein product is CASSLAGTGKPPNQPQHF. V and J are TRBV5-6 and TRBJ1-5; 9 bases fit TRBD1. The CDR3 sequence is 18 residues long. Germline lookup yields CDR1 SGHDT and CDR2 YYEEEE. The V segment lost 0 bases and the J segment 4 bases; nucleotides outside the gene matches: 11.

The gene calls are TRBV27 and TRBJ1-4, with 7 bases that match TRBD1. Germline CDR1 and CDR2: MNHEY and SMNVEV (reference sequence). The CDR3 contains 16 residues. Trimming removed 1 base from V and 1 base from J; junction bases left unmatched: 3. CDR3 in amino acids: CASSLYSGGTNEKLFF. The DNA for the CDR3 is TGTGCCAGCAGTTTATACTCAGGGGGAACTAATGAAAAACTGTTTTTT.

The chain uses TRBV27 and TRBJ2-7; 8 nucleotides align to TRBD1. The germline V gene has CDR1 MNHEY and CDR2 SMNVEV (reference sequence). The CDR3 is made up of 14 amino acids. The J segment lost 2 bases and the V segment lost 5 bases, leaving 5 bases of the junction unmatched. CDR3 residues: CASSQIRGPYEQYF. The CDR3, as DNA: TGTGCCAGCAGTCAGATCAGGGGGCCCTACGAGCAGTACTTC.

This clone was seen once. This chain joins TRBV19 and TRBJ1-2, with a possible D match to TRBD1 (6 bases). Germline CDR1 is LNHDA and CDR2 is SQIVND (reference sequence). V lost 5 bases to trimming and J lost 7 bases, with 14 bases between them. CDR3 length equals 13 residues. The CDR3 loop reads CASSHGGASGYTF. The CDR3 coding sequence is TGTGCCAGTAGTCACGGGGGGGCTAGTGGCTACACCTTC.

The chain carries TRBV4-2 and TRBJ2-1, with 11 bases lining up with TRBD2. With 3 bases clipped from V and 0 bases from J, the junction kept 1 base outside the gene matches. This CDR3 comprises 16 residues. The germline gives CDR1 LGHNA, CDR2 YNFKEQ. The CDR3 DNA reads as TGTGCCAGCAGCCAGGGACTAGCGGTCTCCTACAATGAGCAGTTCTTC. Translated: CASSQGLAVSYNEQFF.

V gene TRBV5-4 combines with J gene TRBJ2-2, with D hard to call. The V end was cut by 5 bases, the J end by 1 base, with 3 bases between. CDR1 is SGHNT, CDR2 YYREEE, per germline (reference sequence). The CDR3 contains 12 residues. The CDR3: CASRRNTGELFF. The CDR3 nucleotides are TGTGCCAGCAGGCGGAACACCGGGGAGCTGTTTTTT.